This TCR beta chain came from a study of blood T cell repertoires in COVID-19. Per germline, CDR1 SGHNT and CDR2 YYREEE (reference sequence). With 0 bases clipped from V and 0 bases from J, the junction kept 5 bases outside the gene matches. This CDR3 is built from 17 residues. TCRdb's copy holds only in-frame clones and misses some; the assay was immunoSEQ multiplex PCR. The table shows about 210,000 clones, with about four fifths occurring only once. Sequences were obtained from peripheral blood. The chain uses TRBV5-4 and TRBJ2-3; 9 bases agree with TRBD2. The clonotype originates from a man aged 55 to 70 with acute or convalescent COVID-19. The CDR3 DNA sequence: TGTGCCAGCAGCTTGGGAGGCGGGGGGGTTAGCACAGATACGCAGTATTTT. The encoded protein is CASSLGGGGVSTDTQYF.